A single sample is the source of the 2 T cell receptor beta chains below, sequenced in a study of shared clonotypes between healthy human individuals. Clones were read by immunoSEQ multiplex PCR, and TCRdb kept only the in-frame ones, dropping some. Altogether more than 1 million clones are present, 78% being singletons, with the ten largest covering about 0.52%. The sequenced sample consisted of memory CD4+ T cells from PBMCs. Described subset: CD45RA-negative fraction. These receptors all come from a man between 18 and 35 years old in good health. Some clones in this sample may be carry-over from other donors' samples.

To note about this clone: The same CDR3 is also encoded by other DNA sequences in this sample. CDR3 region: CASSEQGSGETQYF. The CDR3 nucleotides read TGCGCCAGCAGCGAACAGGGTTCAGGAGAGACCCAGTACTTC. V usage is TRBV5-1 and J usage is TRBJ2-5; TRBD1 is a possible D gene (6 bases). The CDR3 has 14 amino acids. V shed 4 bases and J shed 4 bases, with 14 bases lying between them. CDR1 is SGHRS, CDR2 YFSETQ, per germline.

The V gene is TRBV4-1, the J gene TRBJ2-7, with 7 bases matching TRBD1. The germline CDR1 and CDR2 sequences are MGHRA and YSYEKL. The CDR3 runs 15 residues. V trimming: 3 bases; J trimming: 3 bases; junction bases outside the gene matches: 8. The CDR3 coding sequence is TGCGCCAGCAGCCAGGTGACAGGGTCTCTCTACGAGCAGTACTTC. Amino acid sequence: CASSQVTGSLYEQYF.